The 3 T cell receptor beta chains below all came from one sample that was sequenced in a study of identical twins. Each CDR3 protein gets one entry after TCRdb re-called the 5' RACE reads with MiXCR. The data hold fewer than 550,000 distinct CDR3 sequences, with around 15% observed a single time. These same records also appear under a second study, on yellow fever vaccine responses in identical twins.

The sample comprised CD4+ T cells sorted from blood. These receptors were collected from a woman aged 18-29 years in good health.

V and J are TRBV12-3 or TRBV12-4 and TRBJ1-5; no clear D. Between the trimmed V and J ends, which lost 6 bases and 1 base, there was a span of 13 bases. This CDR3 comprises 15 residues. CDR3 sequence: CASSTRVLSNQPQHF. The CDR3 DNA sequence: TGTGCCAGCAGCACCCGGGTCTTGAGCAATCAGCCCCAGCATTTT.

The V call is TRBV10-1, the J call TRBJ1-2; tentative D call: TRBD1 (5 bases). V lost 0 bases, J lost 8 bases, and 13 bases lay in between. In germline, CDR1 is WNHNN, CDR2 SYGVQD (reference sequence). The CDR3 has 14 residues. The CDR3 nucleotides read TGCGCCAGCAGTGAGTCGGGACGAAGAAGGGGCTACACCTTC. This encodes CASSESGRRRGYTF.

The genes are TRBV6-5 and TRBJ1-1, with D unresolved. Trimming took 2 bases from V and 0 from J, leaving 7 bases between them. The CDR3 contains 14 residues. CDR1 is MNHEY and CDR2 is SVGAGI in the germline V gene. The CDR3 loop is CASSYGRMNTEAFF. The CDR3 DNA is TGTGCCAGCAGTTACGGGCGGATGAACACTGAAGCTTTCTTT.